This paragraph covers one T cell receptor beta chain sequence. The antigen is not known. The data were produced by immunoSEQ multiplex PCR, yet TCRdb's version contains in-frame clones alone and is incomplete. The table records 85,000 to 100,000 clones, approximately 93% of them present only once. Trimming left V 0 bases short and J 0 bases short, with 14 bases between. CDR3 size: 17 residues. Per germline, CDR1 SGHVS and CDR2 FNYEAQ. This specimen comes from a study of OX40 agonist ivuxolimab in advanced cancers. Turning to the study itself: It was ivuxolimab, an agonistic anti-OX40 (CD134) antibody, that patients were treated with.

Findings and limits, study-wide: Not determined was the antigen specificity of the expanded peripheral T cells. Low levels of normalized T-cell clonal expansion also appeared in some nonresponders.

It was autoimmune disease history or systemic immunosuppression that excluded patients. This TCR was recovered from an adult with an advanced solid tumor such as melanoma, head and neck, liver or kidney cancer. This chain uses TRBV7-6 with TRBJ1-1; TRBD1 might be the D (5 bases). The sequencing here drew on CD4+ or CD8+ T cells sorted from blood, taken in a trial of the OX40 agonist ivuxolimab. For the CDR3, the DNA is TGTGCCAGCAGCTTAGCTCCATTTACAGGCATGAACACTGAAGCTTTCTTT. Translation gives CASSLAPFTGMNTEAFF.